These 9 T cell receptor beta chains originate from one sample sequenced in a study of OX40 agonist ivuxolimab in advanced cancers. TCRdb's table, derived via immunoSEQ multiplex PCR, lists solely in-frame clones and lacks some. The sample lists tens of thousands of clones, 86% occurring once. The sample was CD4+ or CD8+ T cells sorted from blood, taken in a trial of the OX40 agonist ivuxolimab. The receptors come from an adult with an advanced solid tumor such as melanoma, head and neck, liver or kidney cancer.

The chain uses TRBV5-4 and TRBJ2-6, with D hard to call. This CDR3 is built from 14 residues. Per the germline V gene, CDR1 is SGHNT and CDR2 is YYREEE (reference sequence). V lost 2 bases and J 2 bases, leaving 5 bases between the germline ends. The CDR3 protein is CASSFEAGANVLTF. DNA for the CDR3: TGTGCCAGCAGCTTTGAGGCTGGGGCCAACGTCCTGACTTTC.

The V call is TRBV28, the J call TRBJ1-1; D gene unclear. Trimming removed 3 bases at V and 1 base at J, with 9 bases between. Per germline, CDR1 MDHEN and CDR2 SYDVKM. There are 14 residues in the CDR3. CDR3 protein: CASSLRLTNTEAFF. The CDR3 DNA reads TGTGCCAGCAGTTTGAGACTAACGAACACTGAAGCTTTCTTT.

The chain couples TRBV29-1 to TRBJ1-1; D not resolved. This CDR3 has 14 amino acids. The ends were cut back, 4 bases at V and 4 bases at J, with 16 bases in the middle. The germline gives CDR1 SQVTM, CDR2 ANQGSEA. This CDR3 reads CSVVRTAGVTEAFF. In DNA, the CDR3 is TGCAGCGTTGTACGGACTGCTGGGGTCACTGAAGCTTTCTTT.

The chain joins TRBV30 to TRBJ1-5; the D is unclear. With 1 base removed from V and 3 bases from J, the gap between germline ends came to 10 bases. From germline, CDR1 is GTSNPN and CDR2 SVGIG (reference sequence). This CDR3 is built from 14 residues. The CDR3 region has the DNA TGTGCCTGGAGTGGTCGGCAGTACAATCAGCCCCAGCATTTT. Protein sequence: CAWSGRQYNQPQHF.

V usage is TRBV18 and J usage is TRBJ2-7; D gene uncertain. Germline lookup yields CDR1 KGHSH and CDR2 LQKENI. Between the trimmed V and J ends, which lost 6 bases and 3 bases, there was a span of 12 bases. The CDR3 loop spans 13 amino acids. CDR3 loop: CASSPNSIYEQYF. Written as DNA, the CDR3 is TGTGCCAGCTCTCCAAATTCAATCTACGAGCAGTACTTC.

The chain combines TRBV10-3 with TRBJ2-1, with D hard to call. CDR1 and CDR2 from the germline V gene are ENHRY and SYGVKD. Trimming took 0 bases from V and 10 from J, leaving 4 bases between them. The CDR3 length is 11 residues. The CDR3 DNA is TGTGCCATCAGTGAGTCCCGGGAGCAGTTCTTC. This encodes CAISESREQFF.

CDR3 region: CAWDLTNSPLHF. The CDR3 bases are TGTGCCTGGGACCTTACAAATTCACCCCTCCACTTT. The chain uses TRBV30 and TRBJ1-6; D gene ambiguous. CDR3 length: 12 residues. Between the trimmed V and J ends, which lost 5 bases and 7 bases, there was a span of 9 bases. CDR1 is GTSNPN and CDR2 is SVGIG in the germline V gene (reference sequence).

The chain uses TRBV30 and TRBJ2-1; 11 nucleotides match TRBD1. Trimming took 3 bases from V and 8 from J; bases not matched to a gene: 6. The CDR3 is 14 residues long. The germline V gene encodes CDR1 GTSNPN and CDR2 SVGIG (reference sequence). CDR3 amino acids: CAWRGQGAGYEQFF. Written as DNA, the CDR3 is TGTGCCTGGAGAGGACAGGGGGCTGGCTATGAGCAGTTCTTC.

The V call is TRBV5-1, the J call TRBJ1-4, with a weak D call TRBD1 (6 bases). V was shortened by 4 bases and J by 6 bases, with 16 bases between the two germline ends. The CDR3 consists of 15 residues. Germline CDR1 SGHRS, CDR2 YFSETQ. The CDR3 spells CASSLEGGMDEKLFF. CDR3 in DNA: TGCGCCAGCAGCCTAGAGGGGGGAATGGATGAAAAACTGTTTTTT. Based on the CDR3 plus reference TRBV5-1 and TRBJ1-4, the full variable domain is KAGVTQTPRYLIKTRGQQVTLSCSPISGHRSVSWYQQTPGQGLQFLFEYFSETQRNKGNFPGRFSGRQFSNSRSEMNVSTLELGDSALYLCASSLEGGMDEKLFFGSGTQLSVL.